The present entry profiles one TCR beta chain with its context. This clonotype was found a few times. No cognate antigen has been identified for it. No clone much larger than this one lies a single base away; base qualities are absent. This record belongs to a study of blood T cells in healthy people across ages (dated by TCRdb to the mid-2010s). Turning to the overall study: In model experiments, template switching captured about one uniquely barcoded TCR beta cDNA molecule for every two T cells. The study measured age-related changes in TCR beta repertoire diversity using deep sequencing normalized with unique cDNA molecular identifiers. Four age groups were formed from the donors: young (average roughly 15 years), middle-aged (more than 35), aged (around 68) and long-lived (roughly 88). To avoid experimental bias, donors of different ages were randomly spread across the sequencing lanes. Using the same blood draw, the study looked at two additional independent replicas of 1 million unique cDNA reads for two donors, one aged 18 to 30 and the other aged 80 or older.

The study at large found these results: There was a strong correlation between observed TCR beta diversity and the percentage of naive T cells measured by flow cytometry. Observed TCR beta diversity per million T cells fell roughly linearly with age, and a significant reduction was already apparent by age around 40. Conclusive comparison of naive and antigen-experienced compartments was prevented by the profiling of bulk unsorted PBMCs. Because donor CMV infection status was unknown, age-related changes in expanded clonotypes were potentially confounded. Compared with the aged group, the long-lived group had more naive CD4+ T cells, fewer expanded clones and increased TCR diversity, suggesting age selection. Estimates of total diversity based on one million sequenced T cells were regarded as lower bounds and as underestimates.

Spanning cysteine to phenylalanine, the CDR3 consists of 17 amino acids. The CDR3 DNA has 51 bases and is translated from base 1. Germline trimming amounts to 5 bases on V and 4 bases on J, with 12 as the count of junction bases outside the gene matches. Per the germline V gene (reference sequence), SEHNR is the CDR1 and FQNEAQ is the CDR2. The library came from 5' RACE. Sequencer: Illumina HiSeq 2500. A second PCR of about 6 to 12 cycles was run with a J-beta primer mix and a sample-barcoded 5' primer. A template-switch 5' adaptor carrying 12 random nucleotides introduced a unique molecular identifier onto each TCR beta cDNA molecule. Each sample yielded at least 3 million CDR3-containing paired-end reads. First-strand cDNA was synthesized from all RNA with the Mint cDNA synthesis kit, primed by a TRBC-specific oligonucleotide. Following uracil-DNA glycosylase treatment, a first 18-cycle PCR with universal primers M1SS and BC2_uni_R was performed on all cDNA. Per the original workflow: Each sample was normalized by randomly selecting 1 million high-quality reads, each carrying a distinct molecular identifier. Reads with shared molecular identifiers were discarded instead of being binned into consensus sequences. MiTCR, with a Q25 quality threshold and the strictest error-elimination algorithm, was used for CDR3 identification, clonotype clustering and error correction. A nonparametric unseen species model with Euler transformation was used to estimate a lower bound on total TCR beta diversity. TCRdb reprocessing: public reads trimmed at Q25 with fastp, clones called with MiXCR, in-frame beta chains kept. Rows with a matching CDR3 protein are joined into one entry that keeps the most common DNA and genes. The V and J calls were determined by TCRdb, not by the authors. The sample profile shows around 870,000 distinct CDR3 sequences; around 28% of them were found once. Roughly a sixth of the sample belongs to the ten largest clones.

The 39 donors, aged about 6 to 90 years, were systemically healthy Caucasian individuals from Russia. Each donor gave roughly 11 milliliters of peripheral blood, drawn into EDTA-treated Vacutainer tubes. PBMCs were isolated by Ficoll-Paque density-gradient centrifugation, with at least 6 million obtained per sample. Trizol reagent was used to extract total RNA from the PBMCs, yielding at least 5 micrograms per sample. For every donor, flow cytometry on a PBMC aliquot measured the percentage of naive CD45RAhigh/CD27high T cells. The sequenced sample consisted of blood. The source is a woman older than 75 in good health. The rearrangement combines TRBV7-9 with TRBJ2-2; 8 middle bases align to TRBD1. The CDR3 loop reads CASSPPTGQGRTGELFF. The nucleotide sequence reads as follows: TGTGCCAGCAGCCCACCGACAGGACAGGGTCGCACCGGGGAGCTGTTTTTT.